The present entry profiles one T cell receptor beta chain with its context. The antigen is not known. These data are taken from a study of cytomegalovirus exposure and HLA in healthy donors. Trimming took 3 bases from V and 4 from J, leaving 13 bases between them. Germline V CDR1 and CDR2: SGHNT, YYREEE (reference sequence). This CDR3 is 14 amino acids long. The protocol was immunoSEQ multiplex PCR, while the TCRdb copy is restricted to in-frame clones and leaves out a portion. The profile shows 150,000 to 200,000 clones, approximately 96% of them singletons. The donors formed part of the roughly 120-subject validation cohort, distinct from the roughly 630-subject first cohort. Study observations and caveats: About 180 TCR beta chains were listed as cytomegalovirus-associated.

This TCR was recovered from a woman aged 18-30 years in good health and CMV-seronegative. This chain connects TRBV5-4 to TRBJ2-5; D might be TRBD1 (6 bases). The specimen was PBMCs. CDR3 in amino acids: CASSSKQGPETQYF. The DNA for the CDR3 is TGTGCCAGCAGCTCCAAACAGGGCCCAGAGACCCAGTACTTC.